These 19 T cell receptor beta chains were all obtained from the same sample, sequenced in a study of T-cell memory formation after mild COVID-19. Each CDR3 protein is one row after TCRdb ran MiXCR on the 5' RACE reads. Of about 320,000 distinct CDR3 sequences listed, 14% are singletons. Sequenced: PBMCs or a T cell subset sorted from them (not recorded which). These receptors originate from a young man who had mild COVID-19 (a few samples of this study predate the infection). Cell type and time point are not known.

This clonotype came up a few times. The chain has TRBV4-1 and TRBJ1-5; TRBD1 agrees at 7 bases. The CDR3 totals 13 residues. With V trimmed by 4 bases and J by 6 bases, 3 bases remained unmatched. Germline V lookup: CDR1 MGHRA, CDR2 YSYEKL. CDR3 nucleotides: TGCGCCAGCAGCCGAGGGGGCAGTCAGCCCCAGCATTTT. Its translation: CASSRGGSQPQHF.

The chain has TRBV5-1 and TRBJ2-2, with no clear D. CDR3 length: 12 amino acids. The germline V gene has CDR1 SGHRS and CDR2 YFSETQ. Trimming took off 5 bases at V and 3 bases at J, with 5 bases between the two ends. The CDR3 DNA reads as TGCGCCAGCAGATGGCACACCGGGGAGCTGTTTTTT. It is translated as CASRWHTGELFF.

Only a few counts were recorded for this clonotype. The chain joins TRBV12-3 or TRBV12-4 to TRBJ2-4; a possible D gene is TRBD1 (6 bases). The V end was cut by 8 bases, the J end by 0 bases, with 11 bases between. The length of the CDR3 is 14 residues. CDR3 sequence: CASLIRGAKNIQYF. CDR3 nucleotides: TGTGCCAGCTTAATCAGGGGAGCCAAAAACATTCAGTACTTC.

This chain uses TRBV14 with TRBJ1-1; D remains ambiguous. CDR1 is SGHDN and CDR2 is FVKESK in the germline V gene. The CDR3 spans 13 residues. The germline V and J ends were trimmed by 1 base and 7 bases, with 10 bases remaining between them. The CDR3 DNA is TGTGCCAGCAGCCAAGCGTTACCCAGTGAAGCTTTCTTT. Amino acid sequence: CASSQALPSEAFF.

CDR3 protein: CASSLSSRRDTQYF. Written as DNA, the CDR3 is TGCGCCAGCAGCTTATCATCCAGAAGGGATACGCAGTATTTT. The chain links TRBV5-1 to TRBJ2-3; D gene unclear. The CDR3 covers 14 residues. The germline V gene has CDR1 SGHRS and CDR2 YFSETQ. V was shortened by 2 bases and J by 6 bases, with 13 bases between the two germline ends.

J is TRBJ1-1 and V is TRBV7-6; D unclear. The CDR3 covers 11 residues. Per germline, CDR1 SGHVS and CDR2 FNYEAQ. Trimming took 6 bases from V and 7 from J, leaving 9 bases between them. The DNA of the CDR3 is TGTGCCAGCAGTATCGGAGGTGAAGCTTTCTTT. Protein sequence: CASSIGGEAFF.

This clonotype came up a few times. CDR3 sequence (DNA): TGTGCCAGCAGCCATACTAGGGTGGAGGCCAAAAACATTCAGTACTTC. It specifies CASSHTRVEAKNIQYF. The chain links TRBV7-9 to TRBJ2-4; perhaps TRBD2 as D (5 bases). The CDR3 is 16 residues long. The germline gives CDR1 SEHNR, CDR2 FQNEAQ (reference sequence). V lost 5 bases, J lost 1 base, and 15 bases lay in between.

The CDR3 spells CASSPLVGGPGETQYF. In nucleotides, the CDR3 is TGTGCCAGCAGCCCCCTAGTGGGGGGGCCGGGGGAGACCCAGTACTTC. The chain combines TRBV6-5 with TRBJ2-5, with D possibly matching TRBD2 (7 bases). The CDR3 spans 16 residues. Germline lookup yields CDR1 MNHEY and CDR2 SVGAGI. The V gene lost 6 bases and the J gene lost 5 bases, with 22 bases spanning the gap.

The genes are TRBV6-5 and TRBJ2-1, with TRBD1 matching over 7 bases. The CDR3 loop spans 14 amino acids. Per germline, CDR1 MNHEY and CDR2 SVGAGI. V was clipped by 6 bases and J by 12 bases; unmatched bases: 14. CDR3 loop: CASRSYRQGMGQFF. DNA of the CDR3: TGTGCCAGCAGGTCATACCGACAGGGAATGGGGCAGTTCTTC.

V and J are TRBV28 and TRBJ2-7; D is uncertain. This CDR3 is 11 amino acids long. Trimming took off 8 bases at V and 5 bases at J, with 10 bases between the two ends. Germline assignment: CDR1 MDHEN and CDR2 SYDVKM. The CDR3 DNA is TGTGCCAGCGAAGGGCTCCACGAGCAGTACGTC. It encodes CASEGLHEQYV.

The sample holds a few counts of this clonotype. The junction differs from germline at one of its ends, possibly a read error. This chain links TRBV7-9 with TRBJ2-3; the D is unclear. The CDR3 length is 14 residues. Germline V gene sequence: CDR1 SEHNR, CDR2 FQNEAQ (reference sequence). The CDR3 region has the DNA TGTGCCAGCAGCTTAGTTTTTATCACAGATACGCGGTATTTT. Protein sequence: CASSLVFITDTRYF.

This rearrangement joins TRBV12-3 or TRBV12-4 to TRBJ2-5; 10 nucleotides match TRBD1. After removal of 5 bases from V and 4 bases from J, the junction contained 7 bases not matched to a gene. CDR3 length: 15 amino acids. The CDR3 is CASSPPGQGRETQYF. CDR3 nucleotide sequence: TGTGCCAGCAGTCCCCCGGGACAGGGGCGAGAGACCCAGTACTTC.

V gene TRBV20-1 combines with J gene TRBJ2-4; the D is unclear. Germline-derived CDR1 and CDR2 are DFQATT and SNEGSKA (reference sequence). This CDR3 is 16 amino acids long. Trimming took off 0 bases at V and 1 base at J, with 13 bases between the two ends. This chain's CDR3 is CSARDSGGWAKNIQYF. CDR3 sequence (DNA): TGCAGTGCTAGAGATTCGGGCGGCTGGGCCAAAAACATTCAGTACTTC.

This clonotype was observed a handful of times. This chain joins TRBV19 and TRBJ1-1, with no clear D. With 3 bases removed from V and 1 base from J, the gap between germline ends came to 6 bases. Germline CDR1 is LNHDA and CDR2 is SQIVND (reference sequence). This CDR3 is built from 13 residues. The CDR3 sequence: CASSIVENTEAFF. CDR3 bases: TGTGCCAGTAGTATTGTCGAGAACACTGAAGCTTTCTTT.

The chain joins TRBV9 to TRBJ1-2; D gene unclear. In germline, CDR1 is SGDLS, CDR2 YYNGEE. V was pared by 0 bases and J by 5 bases, with 11 bases between. The CDR3 consists of 14 residues. CDR3 sequence: CASSVGLTEYGYTF. CDR3 coding DNA: TGTGCCAGCAGCGTAGGTTTGACGGAATATGGCTACACCTTC.

This chain joins TRBV9 and TRBJ2-1, with 9 nucleotides matching TRBD1. Germline V gene sequence: CDR1 SGDLS, CDR2 YYNGEE. V lost 4 bases, J lost 1 base, and 6 bases stayed unmatched. This CDR3 is 16 amino acids long. The CDR3 sequence is CASSLSGTGSYNEQFF. CDR3 DNA sequence: TGTGCCAGCAGCCTTTCTGGGACAGGGTCCTACAATGAGCAGTTCTTC. Full variable domain (outside the CDR3, taken from reference TRBV9 and TRBJ2-1): DSGVTQTPKHLITATGQRVTLRCSPRSGDLSVYWYQQSLDQGLQFLIQYYNGEERAKGNILERFSAQQFPDLHSELNLSSLELGDSALYFCASSLSGTGSYNEQFFGPGTRLTVL.

This clonotype appeared a single time. The chain recombines TRBV10-3 with TRBJ2-2, with D maybe TRBD2 (6 bases). Germline CDR1 ENHRY, CDR2 SYGVKD. V lost 8 bases and J 6 bases, leaving 13 bases between the germline ends. The CDR3 consists of 13 residues. CDR3 in DNA: TGTGCCATCCGGGACTGGCAAGCCGGGGAGCTGTTTTTT. This encodes CAIRDWQAGELFF.

This clonotype was counted only a few times. The chain carries TRBV20-1 and TRBJ1-2, with TRBD1 matching over 7 bases. V shed 5 bases and J 5 bases; nucleotides not matched to a gene: 2. The CDR3 extends over 11 amino acids. Germline values: CDR1 DFQATT, CDR2 SNEGSKA (reference sequence). For the CDR3, the DNA is TGCAGTGCTCGGGACAGTTATGGCTACACCTTC. Translating it yields CSARDSYGYTF.

This clonotype has just a few counts. The chain links TRBV4-3 to TRBJ1-4; a weak D match, TRBD1 (5 bases). The V gene's germline CDR1 is LGHNA and CDR2 YSLEER. With 1 base removed from V and 2 bases from J, the gap between germline ends came to 17 bases. The CDR3 runs to 18 residues. CDR3 in amino acids: CASSQGVVLGLTNEKLFF. For the CDR3, the DNA is TGCGCCAGCAGCCAAGGGGTGGTTTTGGGGCTCACTAATGAAAAACTGTTTTTT.